The sequence of this T cell receptor (beta chain) was determined in a study of blood T cells in healthy people across ages. The CDR3 totals 16 residues. The V gene lost 0 bases and the J gene lost 7 bases, with 17 bases spanning the gap. Germline CDR1 and CDR2: SGHDT and YYEEEE. This clonotype has a single count. Using a J-beta primer mix together with a sample-barcoded 5' primer, a second PCR was run for roughly 7 to 11 cycles. TCRdb redid the calling of the 5' RACE reads with MiXCR, one entry per CDR3 protein. The table has approximately 730,000 distinct CDR3 sequences, 40% to 65% seen once. This sequence joins TRBV5-6 and TRBJ2-1; D is possibly TRBD2 (5 bases). Sequencing used blood. This receptor was identified in an elderly man in good health. The CDR3 loop is CASSLGREGVWNEQFF. The CDR3 nucleotides read TGTGCCAGCAGCTTGGGCCGCGAGGGTGTCTGGAATGAGCAGTTCTTC.